Each of the 21 T cell receptor beta chains below was sequenced from the same sample in a study of blood T cell repertoires in COVID-19. Produced via immunoSEQ multiplex PCR; TCRdb's table is partial and in-frame only. The sample yields 150,000 to 200,000 clones, just over 85% seen once. Material: PBMCs or T cells enriched from blood (not recorded which). The receptors were gathered from a woman younger than 30 who had recovered from COVID-19.

This clone was picked up one time. This chain connects TRBV28 to TRBJ1-2; perhaps TRBD1 as D (6 bases). Germline CDR1 and CDR2: MDHEN and SYDVKM. Trimming cost V 5 bases and J 2 bases, with 9 bases left between them. This CDR3 has 13 residues. As DNA, the CDR3 is TGTGCCAGCAGTCCCACAGGGAACTATGGCTACACCTTC. Amino acids: CASSPTGNYGYTF.

V usage is TRBV7-9 and J usage is TRBJ2-7; the D is unclear. Germline V gene sequence: CDR1 SEHNR, CDR2 FQNEAQ (reference sequence). The V gene lost 5 bases and the J gene lost 3 bases, with 20 bases spanning the gap. This CDR3 is 16 amino acids long. Written as DNA, the CDR3 is TGTGCCAGCAGCCCGATAAGTGGGCCCCAGAACTACGAGCAGTACTTC. Residues: CASSPISGPQNYEQYF.

This chain joins TRBV7-2 and TRBJ1-1; D is unresolved. CDR3 length: 15 amino acids. Germline CDR1 is SGHTA and CDR2 is FQGNSA. With 5 bases removed from V and 0 bases from J, the gap between germline ends came to 13 bases. The CDR3: CASSPDGRMNTEAFF. DNA for the CDR3: TGTGCCAGCAGCCCAGATGGGCGTATGAACACTGAAGCTTTCTTT. The full variable domain, completed using reference TRBV7-2 and TRBJ1-1, is GAGVSQSPSNKVTEKGKDVELRCDPISGHTALYWYRQSLGQGLEFLIYFQGNSAPDKSGLPSDRFSAERTGGSVSTLTIQRTQQEDSAVYLCASSPDGRMNTEAFFGQGTRLTVV.

J is TRBJ1-4 and V is TRBV3-1 (or the pseudogene TRBV3-2); TRBD1 is a possible D gene (6 bases). Germline lookup yields CDR1 LGHDT and CDR2 YNNKEL (reference sequence). The CDR3 consists of 16 residues. Trimming cost V 3 bases and J 2 bases, with 13 bases left between them. The CDR3, as DNA: TGTGCCAGCAGCCAGATCACAGGGCTTACTAATGAAAAACTGTTTTTT. Its translation is CASSQITGLTNEKLFF.

This clone is a singleton in its sample. The chain employs TRBV2 and TRBJ2-2; TRBD2 might be the D (7 bases). The V end was cut by 3 bases, the J end by 6 bases, with 14 bases between. The CDR3 covers 15 residues. In germline, CDR1 is SNHLY, CDR2 FYNNEI. The CDR3: CASSDLQGGAGELFF. CDR3 nucleotide sequence: TGTGCCAGCAGTGATTTACAGGGAGGGGCCGGGGAGCTGTTTTTT.

The count of this clone is one. The chain uses TRBV19 and TRBJ2-2; D is possibly TRBD1 (6 bases). With 10 bases removed from V and 3 bases from J, the gap between germline ends came to 18 bases. CDR1 and CDR2 from the germline V gene are LNHDA and SQIVND (reference sequence). The CDR3 runs 15 residues. CDR3 in DNA: TGTGCCACCTCTTCGGACAGAGCTTACACCGGGGAGCTGTTTTTT. Protein sequence: CATSSDRAYTGELFF.

This chain joins TRBV11-2 and TRBJ2-7, with D perhaps TRBD2 (6 bases). Germline V gene sequence: CDR1 SGHAT, CDR2 FQNNGV. This CDR3 spans 12 amino acids. V was cut by 5 bases and J by 1 base, with 6 bases left in between. CDR3 nucleotides: TGTGCCAGCAGCGGACTATCCTACGAGCAGTACTTC. It translates to CASSGLSYEQYF.

The CDR3 DNA reads as TGCGCCAGCAGACCCAGGGGAGTACGCCCCAGTTACCAAGAGACCCAGTACTTC. Encoded protein: CASRPRGVRPSYQETQYF. The rearrangement links TRBV10-2 to TRBJ2-5; D is possibly TRBD1 (6 bases). With 6 bases removed from V and 0 bases from J, the gap between germline ends came to 23 bases. Germline CDR1 is WSHSY and CDR2 is SAAADI. The CDR3 is made up of 18 amino acids.

The J gene is TRBJ1-2, the V gene TRBV18; D not certain. The CDR3 extends over 15 amino acids. Trimming took off 5 bases at V and 4 bases at J, with 17 bases between the two ends. Germline assignment: CDR1 KGHSH and CDR2 LQKENI. CDR3 DNA sequence: TGTGCCAGCTCATGGTTGGAGAAAGTGAGCTATGGCTACACCTTC. This gives the protein CASSWLEKVSYGYTF.

This sequence joins TRBV9 and TRBJ2-7; TRBD2 matches at 13 bases. Trimming removed 4 bases from V and 5 bases from J; junction bases left unmatched: 6. Germline V gives CDR1 SGDLS, CDR2 YYNGEE. There are 15 residues in the CDR3. The DNA of the CDR3 is TGTGCCAGCAGCCCCCGGACTAGCGGGAGCCACGAGCAGTACTTC. Its protein product is CASSPRTSGSHEQYF.

This chain connects TRBV19 to TRBJ1-2; D perhaps matches TRBD1 (5 bases). The germline V gene has CDR1 LNHDA and CDR2 SQIVND (reference sequence). This CDR3 contains 14 residues. V lost 1 base to trimming and J lost 2 bases, with 8 bases between them. For the CDR3, the DNA is TGTGCCAGTAGTATAGCGGGGGTCAACTATGGCTACACCTTC. Translated, it gives CASSIAGVNYGYTF. The full variable domain, completed using reference TRBV19 and TRBJ1-2, is DGGITQSPKYLFRKEGQNVTLSCEQNLNHDAMYWYRQDPGQGLRLIYYSQIVNDFQKGDIAEGYSVSREKKESFPLTVTSAQKNPTAFYLCASSIAGVNYGYTFGSGTRLTVV.

The chain uses TRBV6-5 and TRBJ2-1; D perhaps matches TRBD2 (5 bases). The germline gives CDR1 MNHEY, CDR2 SVGAGI. V shed 3 bases and J shed 4 bases, with 7 bases lying between them. The CDR3 sequence is 13 residues long. CDR3: CASSYPGYNEQFF. CDR3 DNA sequence: TGTGCCAGCAGTTATCCGGGATACAATGAGCAGTTCTTC.

The V and J genes are TRBV7-8 and TRBJ1-4; possible D gene TRBD1, 6 bases. V shed 1 base and J shed 7 bases, with 10 bases lying between them. This CDR3 contains 14 residues. Germline CDR1 reads SGHVS; CDR2 reads FQNEAQ. The CDR3 region has the DNA TGTGCCAGCAGCTTAGAGACAGGCGGTGAAAAACTGTTTTTT. This translates into CASSLETGGEKLFF.

The chain employs TRBV11-3 and TRBJ1-1, with no clear D. Germline CDR1 SGHNT, CDR2 YENEEA. The CDR3 loop spans 18 amino acids. V lost 11 bases and J 1 base, leaving 29 bases between the germline ends. The CDR3 coding sequence is TGTGCCGGCTACGGTGCGGATCCCCATTTAGGGAGGAACACTGAAGCTTTCTTT. Encoded protein: CAGYGADPHLGRNTEAFF.

The rearrangement links TRBV4-1 to TRBJ2-7; 8 bases map to TRBD1. From germline, CDR1 is MGHRA and CDR2 YSYEKL. After removal of 2 bases from V and 4 bases from J, the junction contained 13 bases not matched to a gene. The CDR3 sequence is 17 residues long. The CDR3 coding sequence is TGCGCCAGCAGCCAATCTTTTCCCCGACAGGGGAAATACGAGCAGTACTTC. Its protein is CASSQSFPRQGKYEQYF.

The chain links TRBV10-1 to TRBJ1-1; D unclear. Per germline, CDR1 WNHNN and CDR2 SYGVQD (reference sequence). This CDR3 is built from 14 residues. V was pared by 2 bases and J by 3 bases, with 10 bases between. In nucleotides, the CDR3 is TGCGCCAGCAGTGAGCCGGGATCGGACACTGAAGCTTTCTTT. Protein: CASSEPGSDTEAFF.

The chain links TRBV28 to TRBJ1-3; D is unclear. The CDR3 extends over 14 amino acids. Deletions cut 5 bases from V and 2 bases from J, with 10 bases between. CDR1 and CDR2 from the germline V gene are MDHEN and SYDVKM. The CDR3 protein is CASSPRVAGNTIYF. DNA for the CDR3: TGTGCCAGCAGTCCGCGGGTAGCTGGAAACACCATATATTTT.

V and J are TRBV2 and TRBJ2-7, with 10 bases matching TRBD2. This CDR3 region has 18 residues. Germline trimming cut 2 bases from V and 3 bases from J; bases unmatched to any gene: 13. Germline V gives CDR1 SNHLY, CDR2 FYNNEI. CDR3 loop: CASSEFFGLLAGVYEQYF. CDR3 DNA sequence: TGTGCCAGCAGTGAATTTTTCGGATTGCTAGCGGGAGTCTACGAGCAGTACTTC.

The chain uses TRBV30 and TRBJ1-6; 7 nucleotides match TRBD1. Germline V gene lookup returns CDR1 GTSNPN and CDR2 SVGIG (reference sequence). CDR3 length: 15 residues. Trimming cost V 3 bases and J 7 bases; bases outside gene matches: 9. As DNA, the CDR3 is TGTGCCTGGAGCGTCGATGACAGGGAAAATTCACCCCTCCACTTT. Encoded protein: CAWSVDDRENSPLHF. The full variable domain, in which reference TRBV30 and TRBJ1-6 provide the parts outside the CDR3, is SQTIHQWPATLVQPVGSPLSLECTVEGTSNPNLYWYRQAAGRGLQLLFYSVGIGQISSEVPQNLSASRPQDRQFILSSKKLLLSDSGFYLCAWSVDDRENSPLHFGNGTRLTVT.

The rearrangement links TRBV3-1 (or the pseudogene TRBV3-2) to TRBJ2-7; weak D call: TRBD2 (6 bases). The CDR3 extends over 16 amino acids. V was clipped by 1 base and J by 3 bases, with 16 bases between them. The germline gives CDR1 LGHDT, CDR2 YNNKEL (reference sequence). The CDR3 DNA reads TGTGCCAGCAGCCAAGCTTATGGAGGGGAAGGCTACGAGCAGTACTTC. This codes for CASSQAYGGEGYEQYF.

The chain is built from TRBV5-1 and TRBJ2-7, with TRBD1 matching 8 bases. J gave up 2 bases and V 3 bases, and 4 bases lay outside the gene matches. The CDR3 loop spans 14 amino acids. Looked up from germline, CDR1 is SGHRS and CDR2 is YFSETQ. The CDR3, as DNA: TGCGCCAGCAGCTCCGGACAGGGACCCTACGAGCAGTACTTC. Translating it yields CASSSGQGPYEQYF.